This T cell receptor beta chain was captured in a study of regulatory T cells in long-lasting Graves disease. CDR3 length: 17 amino acids. V lost 1 base to trimming and J lost 0 bases; unmatched junction nucleotides: 10. Germline lookup yields CDR1 SQVTM and CDR2 ANQGSEA. Relying on iRepertoire HTBI primers and Arm-PCR of CDR3 regions, the team built TCR beta libraries. MiXCR was run by TCRdb on the multiplex PCR reads, yielding one entry per CDR3 protein. This sample yields some 330,000 distinct CDR3 sequences, of which 20% to 25% are seen a single time; approximately 28% belongs to the top ten. Time point defined: persistent/refractory GD, antithyroid drugs over 5 years with positive TRAb. PBMCs provided the RNA from which the TCR library was made. General study results and limits: New patients shared 970 or so public clonotypes, and persistent patients shared more, with about 2,700. Persistent-disease Graves' patients showed less TCR diversity than new cases. Tissue studied was limited to peripheral blood, excluding thyroid tissue.

At least ten counts were recorded for this clonotype. Its matching antigen is unknown. The starting material was peripheral blood mononuclear cells (PBMCs), obtained when the disease was refractory, from a patient treated with antithyroid drugs. The rearrangement uses TRBV29-1 and TRBJ1-2; the match to TRBD1 covers 8 bases. The TCR sequence derives from a woman aged 40 to 50 with Graves disease. The chain's CDR3 is CSVEGTGSSLANYGYTF. CDR3 coding DNA: TGCAGCGTTGAAGGGACAGGGAGTAGTTTGGCTAACTATGGCTACACCTTC.